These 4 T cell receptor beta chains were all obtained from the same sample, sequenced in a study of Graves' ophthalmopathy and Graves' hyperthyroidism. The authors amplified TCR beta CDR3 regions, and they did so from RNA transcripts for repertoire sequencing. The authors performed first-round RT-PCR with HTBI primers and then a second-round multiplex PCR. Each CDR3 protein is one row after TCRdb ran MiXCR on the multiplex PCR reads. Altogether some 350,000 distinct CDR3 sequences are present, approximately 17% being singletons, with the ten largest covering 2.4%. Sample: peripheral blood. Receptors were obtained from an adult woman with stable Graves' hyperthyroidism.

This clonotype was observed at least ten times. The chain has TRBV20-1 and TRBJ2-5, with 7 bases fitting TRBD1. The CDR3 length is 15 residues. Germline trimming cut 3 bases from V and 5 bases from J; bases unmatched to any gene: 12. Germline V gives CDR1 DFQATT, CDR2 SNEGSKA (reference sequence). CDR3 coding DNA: TGCAGTGCTAGCCCCAATCAGGGGGTGGGGGAGACCCAGTACTTC. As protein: CSASPNQGVGETQYF.

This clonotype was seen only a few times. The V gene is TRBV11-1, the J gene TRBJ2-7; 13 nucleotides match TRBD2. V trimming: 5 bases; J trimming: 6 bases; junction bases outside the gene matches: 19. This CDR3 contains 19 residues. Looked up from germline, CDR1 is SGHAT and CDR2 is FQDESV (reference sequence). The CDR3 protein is CASSPGLAGVFGVSSEQYF. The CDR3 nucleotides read TGTGCCAGCAGCCCCGGACTAGCGGGAGTTTTTGGGGTTTCATCCGAGCAGTACTTC.

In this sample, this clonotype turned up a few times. The CDR3 DNA reads TGTGCCAGCGAATTTAGCGGGAACACAGATACGCAGTATTTT. This translates into CASEFSGNTDTQYF. This chain uses TRBV28 with TRBJ2-3; 8 nucleotides align to TRBD2. J lost 2 bases, V lost 8 bases, and 6 bases had no gene match. From germline, CDR1 is MDHEN and CDR2 SYDVKM. The CDR3 runs 14 residues.

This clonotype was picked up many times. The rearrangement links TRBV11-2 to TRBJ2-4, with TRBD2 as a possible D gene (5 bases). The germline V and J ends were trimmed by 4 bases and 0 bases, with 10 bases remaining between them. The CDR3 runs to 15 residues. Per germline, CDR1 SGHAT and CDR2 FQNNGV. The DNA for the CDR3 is TGTGCCAGCAGCTCAGTCCGGGGAGCCAAAAACATTCAGTACTTC. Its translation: CASSSVRGAKNIQYF.